The rows below give T cell receptor beta chains drawn from one sample of a study of T cell responses to AZD1222 COVID-19 vaccine. Using immunoSEQ multiplex PCR, the repertoire was profiled, and TCRdb retains in-frame clones only, with some absent. The sample records about 97,000 clones, approximately 90% being singletons. Sequences were derived from peripheral blood, sampled on day 0 of AZD1222 vaccination. The receptors originated from an adult in good health. Each CDR3 is given with its conserved first and last residue. A D gene is named only where the DNA matches it firmly. The size of a clone is reported for some rows only, either as once, few or many, or as a class for expanded clones.

len | d_gene | j_gene | v_gene | abundance | CDR3nt | CDR3aa
15 | NA | TRBJ2-7 | TRBV5-1 | NA | TGCGCCAGCAGCTTGAGGGCAGGGACTGCGAGTGAGCAGTACTTC | CASSLRAGTASEQYF
14 | NA | TRBJ2-2 | TRBV28 | NA | TGTGCCAGCATCCCAGGTCCGATGGACGGGGAGCTGTTTTTT | CASIPGPMDGELFF
13 | NA | TRBJ2-7 | TRBV3-1/TRBV3-2 | NA | TGTGCCAGCAGCCAAGCGGGGTCCTACGAGCAGTACTTC | CASSQAGSYEQYF
13 | NA | TRBJ1-1 | TRBV10-3 | NA | TGTGCCATCAGTGCGGGGGGGGTTCCTGAAGCTTTCTTT | CAISAGGVPEAFF
16 | NA | TRBJ2-1 | TRBV21-1 | NA | TGTGCCAGCAGCTGGGGTTGGGGGCAGGGTTACAATGAGCAGTTCTTC | CASSWGWGQGYNEQFF
15 | NA | TRBJ1-1 | TRBV9 | once | TGTGCCAGCAGCGTCCTGGGAGGGGGGAACACTGAAGCTTTCTTT | CASSVLGGGNTEAFF
16 | NA | TRBJ1-6 | TRBV18 | once | TGTGCCAGCTCACCAAATCAGGACGGGCGAAATTCACCCCTCCACTTT | CASSPNQDGRNSPLHF
13 | NA | TRBJ2-7 | TRBV6-5 | NA | TGTGCCAGCAGGCGACAGGTGACCTACGAGCAGTACTTC | CASRRQVTYEQYF
13 | NA | TRBJ2-7 | TRBV7-9 | NA | TGTGCCAGCAGCTTAACAGGCGGCTACGAGCAGTACTTC | CASSLTGGYEQYF
13 | NA | TRBJ2-1 | TRBV6-2/TRBV6-3 | NA | TGTGCCAGCAGCCAAGACAGCTACAATGAGCAGTTCTTC | CASSQDSYNEQFF
15 | NA | TRBJ1-4 | TRBV27 | NA | TGTGCCAGCAGTGCGTTTGGGGGGGCGGGTGAAAAACTGTTTTTT | CASSAFGGAGEKLFF
15 | NA | TRBJ1-5 | TRBV29-1 | NA | TGCAGCGCCACGAATCGAGGGGCAATCAATCAGCCCCAGCATTTT | CSATNRGAINQPQHF
13 | NA | TRBJ1-2 | TRBV7-3 | NA | TGTGCCAGCAGCACTCGCGGGGGGCAGGGCTACACCTTC | CASSTRGGQGYTF
14 | NA | TRBJ2-7 | TRBV7-8 | once | TGTGCCAGCAGCTTAGGGACAGCAACCTACGAGCAGTACTTC | CASSLGTATYEQYF
15 | NA | TRBJ2-2 | TRBV2 | NA | TGTGCCAGCAGTATGGGTCAGGGGTCCACCGGGGAGCTGTTTTTT | CASSMGQGSTGELFF